Following are 30 T cell receptor beta chains from one sample sequenced in a study of T cells after yellow fever vaccination. Each CDR3 protein gets one entry after TCRdb re-called the 5' RACE reads with MiXCR. This table holds about 330,000 distinct CDR3 sequences, approximately 8% found once. The starting material was PBMCs, obtained around 45 days after the first yellow fever vaccination. These receptors came from a man between 18 and 35 years old who received the YFV17D yellow fever vaccine.

The chain has TRBV7-8 and TRBJ2-7; D might be TRBD1 or TRBD2, each matching 5 bases. Germline CDR1 is SGHVS and CDR2 is FQNEAQ. V was pared by 3 bases and J by 6 bases, with 12 bases between. The CDR3 spans 13 residues. The CDR3 DNA sequence: TGTGCCAGCAGCTTCGGCCGAGGGGTCGAGCAGTACGTC. This sequence encodes CASSFGRGVEQYV.

The chain recombines TRBV11-2 with TRBJ2-1; 9 bases align to TRBD1. CDR1 SGHAT and CDR2 FQNNGV come from the germline V gene. This CDR3 is 12 amino acids long. V lost 5 bases to trimming and J lost 9 bases; unmatched junction nucleotides: 2. CDR3 region: CASSTGQGEQFF. In DNA, the CDR3 is TGTGCCAGCAGCACGGGACAGGGTGAGCAGTTCTTC.

This chain links TRBV6-5 with TRBJ1-1, with no clear D. With 4 bases removed from V and 3 bases from J, the gap between germline ends came to 12 bases. Germline V CDR1 and CDR2: MNHEY, SVGAGI. This CDR3 is 14 amino acids long. DNA of the CDR3: TGTGCCAGCAGTTGGGGTCGGGGAGACACTGAAGCTTTCTTT. Its protein product is CASSWGRGDTEAFF.

This clonotype was observed at least ten times. V and J are TRBV12-3 or TRBV12-4 and TRBJ2-2; no clear D. V lost 3 bases to trimming and J lost 6 bases, with 5 bases between them. The CDR3 contains 12 residues. The CDR3 region has the DNA TGTGCCAGCAGTTTCGCCTCCGGGGAGCTGTTTTTT. It codes for CASSFASGELFF.

The chain recombines TRBV5-4 with TRBJ1-2, with 10 bases fitting TRBD1. V shed 4 bases, J shed 2 bases, and the junction held 5 bases outside the gene matches. CDR1 SGHNT and CDR2 YYREEE come from the germline V gene (reference sequence). The CDR3 runs 15 residues. CDR3 region: CASSPGGQGNYGYTF. CDR3 in DNA: TGTGCCAGCAGCCCGGGGGGACAGGGGAACTATGGCTACACCTTC.

This clonotype has more than one count but fewer than ten. V is TRBV1 and J is TRBJ2-1. TRBV1 has pseudogene status. The CDR3 is 14 amino acids. The DNA for the CDR3 is TGCACCAGCAGCCAAGTTAAGGGATACAATGAGCAGTTCTTC. It translates to CTSSQVKGYNEQFF.

This clonotype has just a few counts. The chain links TRBV6-1 to TRBJ2-3; the D is unclear. The germline CDR1 and CDR2 sequences are MNHNS and SASEGT. V was pared by 7 bases and J by 4 bases, with 24 bases between. The CDR3 length is 17 residues. CDR3 protein: CASTPIWTEMGSDTQYF. CDR3 coding DNA: TGTGCCAGCACCCCAATATGGACCGAGATGGGTTCAGATACGCAGTATTTT.

The chain joins TRBV5-1 to TRBJ2-3, with D possibly being TRBD2 (5 bases). This CDR3 region has 16 residues. V dropped 4 bases and J dropped 2 bases, with 17 bases sitting between them. Germline CDR1 is SGHRS and CDR2 is YFSETQ. Here the CDR3 DNA reads TGCGCCAGCAGCCCTTACGGGGAATTAACCACAGATACGCAGTATTTT. This sequence encodes CASSPYGELTTDTQYF.

This clonotype was recorded a few times. This chain joins TRBV6-5 and TRBJ2-5, with D hard to call. V shed 0 bases and J shed 3 bases, with 11 bases lying between them. This CDR3 contains 15 residues. Germline V gene data show CDR1 as MNHEY and CDR2 as SVGAGI. The CDR3 DNA reads as TGTGCCAGCAGTTACTCCCTGAAAGATAAAGAGACCCAGTACTTC. Protein sequence: CASSYSLKDKETQYF.

This clonotype was recorded a few times. The chain links TRBV9 to TRBJ2-3, with 8 bases that match TRBD1. Trimming cost V 3 bases and J 2 bases; bases outside gene matches: 2. Germline V gene lookup returns CDR1 SGDLS and CDR2 YYNGEE. CDR3 length: 14 residues. CDR3 protein: CASSGTGNTDTQYF. The CDR3 DNA reads TGTGCCAGCAGCGGGACAGGGAACACAGATACGCAGTATTTT.

This clonotype showed up just a few times. The chain joins TRBV7-2 to TRBJ1-6; no clear D. V was cut by 5 bases and J by 7 bases, with 9 bases left in between. CDR3 size: 13 residues. Germline loops: CDR1 SGHTA, CDR2 FQGNSA. CDR3 in amino acids: CASSRAGNSPLHF. CDR3 bases: TGTGCCAGCAGCCGCGCGGGAAATTCACCCCTCCACTTT. Full variable domain (remainder filled in from reference TRBV7-2 and TRBJ1-6): GAGVSQSPSNKVTEKGKDVELRCDPISGHTALYWYRQSLGQGLEFLIYFQGNSAPDKSGLPSDRFSAERTGGSVSTLTIQRTQQEDSAVYLCASSRAGNSPLHFGNGTRLTVT.

This clonotype came up a few times. In nucleotides, the CDR3 is TGTGCCAGCAGCCTCCTGGGGCAGGCCGCAAATGAGCAGTTCTTC. Its protein is CASSLLGQAANEQFF. This chain links TRBV7-2 with TRBJ2-1; D is possibly TRBD1 (5 bases). Deletions cut 5 bases from V and 7 bases from J, with 18 bases between. The germline gives CDR1 SGHTA, CDR2 FQGNSA. The CDR3 runs to 15 residues.

This clonotype occurred a few times. The J gene is TRBJ2-1, the V gene TRBV7-9; D gene ambiguous. This CDR3 spans 15 amino acids. V shed 5 bases and J shed 2 bases, with 13 bases lying between them. In germline, CDR1 is SEHNR, CDR2 FQNEAQ (reference sequence). The CDR3 nucleotides read TGTGCCAGCAGCCCTCCCCTCCGCGCCTACAATGAGCAGTTCTTC. It specifies CASSPPLRAYNEQFF. Together with reference TRBV7-9 and TRBJ2-1, the CDR3 gives the full variable domain: DTGVSQNPRHKITKRGQNVTFRCDPISEHNRLYWYRQTLGQGPEFLTYFQNEAQLEKSRLLSDRFSAERPKGSFSTLEIQRTEQGDSAMYLCASSPPLRAYNEQFFGPGTRLTVL.

CDR3 sequence: CASSYRDSYEQYF. Written as DNA, the CDR3 is TGTGCCAGCAGCTACCGGGACAGCTACGAGCAGTACTTC. The chain combines TRBV5-4 with TRBJ2-7; 7 nucleotides line up with TRBD1. Germline V CDR1 and CDR2: SGHNT, YYREEE (reference sequence). Trimming removed 3 bases from V and 3 bases from J; junction bases left unmatched: 3. The CDR3 totals 13 residues.

This clonotype has a handful of counts. The V call is TRBV20-1, the J call TRBJ1-1, with D tentatively TRBD1 (5 bases). CDR3 length: 13 amino acids. Deletions cut 8 bases from V and 0 bases from J, with 13 bases between. From germline, CDR1 is DFQATT and CDR2 SNEGSKA (reference sequence). CDR3 in DNA: TGCAGTACCTCCCGGGGGATGAACACTGAAGCTTTCTTT. It is translated as CSTSRGMNTEAFF.

This chain connects TRBV5-1 to TRBJ2-2, with 8 bases identical to TRBD1. Germline V gives CDR1 SGHRS, CDR2 YFSETQ. The CDR3 has 13 amino acids. J lost 3 bases, V lost 5 bases, and 0 bases had no gene match. The CDR3 bases are TGCGCCAGCAGGGGACAGGACACCGGGGAGCTGTTTTTT. Residues: CASRGQDTGELFF.

The chain recombines TRBV18 with TRBJ1-5; 7 bases map to TRBD1. Germline-derived CDR1 and CDR2 are KGHSH and LQKENI. With V trimmed by 3 bases and J by 7 bases, 15 bases remained unmatched. The CDR3 length is 17 residues. CDR3 sequence: CASSPYATGRGEQPQHF. Written as DNA, the CDR3 is TGTGCCAGCTCACCGTACGCGACAGGGAGGGGAGAGCAGCCCCAGCATTTT. Complete variable domain (other parts from reference TRBV18 and TRBJ1-5): NAGVMQNPRHLVRRRGQEARLRCSPMKGHSHVYWYRQLPEEGLKFMVYLQKENIIDESGMPKERFSAEFPKEGPSILRIQQVVRGDSAAYFCASSPYATGRGEQPQHFGDGTRLSIL.

This chain connects TRBV5-4 to TRBJ2-6; D might be TRBD1 (6 bases). Germline V CDR1 and CDR2: SGHNT, YYREEE (reference sequence). V lost 0 bases, J lost 0 bases, and 19 bases lay in between. CDR3 length equals 20 residues. Here the CDR3 reads CASSLAPRDIFLSGANVLTF. In nucleotides, the CDR3 is TGTGCCAGCAGCTTGGCCCCACGGGACATTTTCCTCTCTGGGGCCAACGTCCTGACTTTC.

This clonotype was detected only once. This sequence joins TRBV5-4 and TRBJ2-5, with 8 bases matching TRBD2. V dropped 1 base and J dropped 1; count of bases not matched to a gene: 3. CDR3 size: 15 residues. Germline values: CDR1 SGHNT, CDR2 YYREEE (reference sequence). Here the CDR3 reads CASSLQAGVQETQYF. CDR3 coding DNA: TGTGCCAGCAGCTTGCAAGCGGGGGTCCAAGAGACCCAGTACTTC.

The chain joins TRBV7-8 to TRBJ1-1; 9 bases line up with TRBD1. This CDR3 region has 14 residues. V was pared by 4 bases and J by 5 bases, with 5 bases of the junction left unmatched. Germline V gene data show CDR1 as SGHVS and CDR2 as FQNEAQ. The CDR3 loop reads CASSSGTGWTEAFF. CDR3 sequence (DNA): TGTGCCAGCAGCTCCGGGACAGGGTGGACTGAAGCTTTCTTT.

The V gene is TRBV19, the J gene TRBJ2-3, with D hard to call. V was shortened by 3 bases and J by 1 base, with 5 bases between the two germline ends. CDR3 length: 13 amino acids. The V gene's germline CDR1 is LNHDA and CDR2 SQIVND (reference sequence). CDR3 in DNA: TGTGCCAGTAGTATTCAGGGCACAGATACGCAGTATTTT. This sequence encodes CASSIQGTDTQYF. Looking up the rest from reference TRBV19 and TRBJ2-3 gives the full variable domain: DGGITQSPKYLFRKEGQNVTLSCEQNLNHDAMYWYRQDPGQGLRLIYYSQIVNDFQKGDIAEGYSVSREKKESFPLTVTSAQKNPTAFYLCASSIQGTDTQYFGPGTRLTVL.

The chain employs TRBV27 and TRBJ2-1, with 15 bases matching TRBD2. The germline V gene encodes CDR1 MNHEY and CDR2 SMNVEV (reference sequence). Losses at the gene ends were 5 bases for V and 0 bases for J; bases not matched to a gene: 5. The CDR3 length is 18 residues. As DNA, the CDR3 is TGTGCCAGCAGTACCCGGACTAGCGGGGGGGTCTCCTACAATGAGCAGTTCTTC. Its translation: CASSTRTSGGVSYNEQFF.

This clonotype showed up just a few times. The rearrangement joins TRBV28 to TRBJ2-1, with 9 bases identical to TRBD2. Trimming took 3 bases from V and 8 from J; bases not matched to a gene: 8. Germline V gives CDR1 MDHEN, CDR2 SYDVKM. The CDR3 has 15 amino acids. CDR3 protein: CASSFGLASPDEQFF. The CDR3 DNA reads TGTGCCAGCAGTTTTGGACTAGCGTCTCCCGATGAGCAGTTCTTC.

This clonotype was observed a handful of times. The genes are TRBV7-2 and TRBJ2-3; D possibly corresponds to TRBD2 (6 bases). With 1 base removed from V and 2 bases from J, the gap between germline ends came to 13 bases. The germline V gene encodes CDR1 SGHTA and CDR2 FQGNSA. CDR3 size: 16 residues. CDR3 nucleotide sequence: TGTGCCAGCAGCTTAGAGGAGGGATCTAACACAGATACGCAGTATTTT. Translating gives CASSLEEGSNTDTQYF.

The sample holds many counts of this clonotype. The chain links TRBV20-1 to TRBJ2-3, with 9 bases aligning to TRBD2. The CDR3 covers 16 residues. V trimming: 4 bases; J trimming: 0 bases; junction bases outside the gene matches: 8. Germline V gives CDR1 DFQATT, CDR2 SNEGSKA (reference sequence). Here the CDR3 reads CSAISTSGSSTDTQYF. CDR3 coding DNA: TGCAGTGCTATTTCTACTAGCGGGTCGAGCACAGATACGCAGTATTTT.

This clonotype has more than one count but fewer than ten. The gene calls are TRBV7-2 and TRBJ2-2; 8 bases map to TRBD2. Germline trimming cut 7 bases from V and 5 bases from J; bases unmatched to any gene: 6. The germline V gene has CDR1 SGHTA and CDR2 FQGNSA. This CDR3 spans 14 amino acids. The CDR3 spells CASTGGARTGELFF. The DNA of the CDR3 is TGTGCCAGCACCGGGGGGGCGCGTACCGGGGAGCTGTTTTTT.

There are many counts of this clonotype. The rearrangement links TRBV7-8 to TRBJ2-1; 9 nucleotides line up with TRBD1. The CDR3 spans 19 residues. Germline loops: CDR1 SGHVS, CDR2 FQNEAQ. Trimming at V came to 4 bases and at J to 2 bases, leaving 15 bases not matched to a gene. This CDR3 is CASSSPIKPGDRAYNEQFF. The CDR3, as DNA: TGTGCCAGCAGCTCACCGATTAAGCCGGGGGACAGGGCCTACAATGAGCAGTTCTTC.

The chain has TRBV7-3 and TRBJ1-1; a possible D gene is TRBD1 (5 bases). The germline V and J ends were trimmed by 3 bases and 3 bases, with 14 bases remaining between them. This CDR3 contains 15 residues. CDR1 and CDR2 (germline): SGHTA, FQGTGA. The CDR3 DNA is TGTGCCAGCAGCTTGGGGGACGGAGCGGACACTGAAGCTTTCTTT. As protein: CASSLGDGADTEAFF.

This chain uses TRBV7-6 with TRBJ2-3; 9 bases match TRBD1. Germline V lookup: CDR1 SGHVS, CDR2 FNYEAQ. CDR3 length: 17 residues. Losses at the gene ends were 3 bases for V and 0 bases for J; bases not matched to a gene: 7. CDR3 amino acids: CASSFLAGQGSTDTQYF. The CDR3 DNA reads TGTGCCAGCAGCTTTCTCGCGGGACAGGGTAGCACAGATACGCAGTATTTT. The variable domain in full, completed from reference TRBV7-6 and TRBJ2-3, reads GAGVSQSPRYKVTKRGQDVALRCDPISGHVSLYWYRQALGQGPEFLTYFNYEAQQDKSGLPNDRFSAERPEGSISTLTIQRTEQRDSAMYRCASSFLAGQGSTDTQYFGPGTRLTVL.

This clonotype appeared many times. The chain employs TRBV7-2 and TRBJ2-5; D not resolved. The CDR3 has 14 amino acids. V shed 2 bases and J shed 2 bases, with 9 bases lying between them. Germline V gene lookup returns CDR1 SGHTA and CDR2 FQGNSA. CDR3 coding DNA: TGTGCCAGCAGCTTATTCGGGCAGCAAGAGACCCAGTACTTC. Protein: CASSLFGQQETQYF.